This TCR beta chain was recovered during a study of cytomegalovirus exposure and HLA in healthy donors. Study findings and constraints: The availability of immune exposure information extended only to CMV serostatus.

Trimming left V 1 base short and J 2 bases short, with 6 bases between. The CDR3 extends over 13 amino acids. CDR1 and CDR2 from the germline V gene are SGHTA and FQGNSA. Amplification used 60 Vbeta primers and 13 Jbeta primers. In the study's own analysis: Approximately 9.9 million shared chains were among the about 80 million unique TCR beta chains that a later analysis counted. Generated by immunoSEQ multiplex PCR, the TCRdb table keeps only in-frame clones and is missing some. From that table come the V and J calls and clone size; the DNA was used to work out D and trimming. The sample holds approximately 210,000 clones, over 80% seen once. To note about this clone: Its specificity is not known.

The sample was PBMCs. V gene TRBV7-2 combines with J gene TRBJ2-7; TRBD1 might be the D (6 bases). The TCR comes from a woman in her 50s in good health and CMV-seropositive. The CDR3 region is CASSLGTAYEQYF. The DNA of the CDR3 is TGTGCCAGCAGCTTAGGGACAGCCTACGAGCAGTACTTC.